The clone carrying this T cell receptor beta chain has just a few counts. The target antigen is unknown. The PCR made use of 60 Vbeta and 13 Jbeta primers. Clones were sequenced by immunoSEQ multiplex PCR, and TCRdb holds only the in-frame ones, with some missing. Here the sample spans about 200,000 clones, about four fifths being singletons. The data stem from a study of cytomegalovirus exposure and HLA in healthy donors. Study-level results: Most CMV-associated TCR beta chains were later found to appear HLA-restricted.

The clonotype comes from a middle-aged woman in good health and CMV-seronegative. The specimen sequenced was PBMCs.

The CDR3 DNA follows: TGTGCCTGGAGAAATTCGGGTAGCTCACCCCTCCACTTT. Protein sequence: CAWRNSGSSPLHF. The chain combines TRBV30 with TRBJ1-6; no definite D call. Germline lookup yields CDR1 GTSNPN and CDR2 SVGIG (reference sequence). This CDR3 is built from 13 residues. V was pared by 3 bases and J by 10 bases, with 13 bases between.